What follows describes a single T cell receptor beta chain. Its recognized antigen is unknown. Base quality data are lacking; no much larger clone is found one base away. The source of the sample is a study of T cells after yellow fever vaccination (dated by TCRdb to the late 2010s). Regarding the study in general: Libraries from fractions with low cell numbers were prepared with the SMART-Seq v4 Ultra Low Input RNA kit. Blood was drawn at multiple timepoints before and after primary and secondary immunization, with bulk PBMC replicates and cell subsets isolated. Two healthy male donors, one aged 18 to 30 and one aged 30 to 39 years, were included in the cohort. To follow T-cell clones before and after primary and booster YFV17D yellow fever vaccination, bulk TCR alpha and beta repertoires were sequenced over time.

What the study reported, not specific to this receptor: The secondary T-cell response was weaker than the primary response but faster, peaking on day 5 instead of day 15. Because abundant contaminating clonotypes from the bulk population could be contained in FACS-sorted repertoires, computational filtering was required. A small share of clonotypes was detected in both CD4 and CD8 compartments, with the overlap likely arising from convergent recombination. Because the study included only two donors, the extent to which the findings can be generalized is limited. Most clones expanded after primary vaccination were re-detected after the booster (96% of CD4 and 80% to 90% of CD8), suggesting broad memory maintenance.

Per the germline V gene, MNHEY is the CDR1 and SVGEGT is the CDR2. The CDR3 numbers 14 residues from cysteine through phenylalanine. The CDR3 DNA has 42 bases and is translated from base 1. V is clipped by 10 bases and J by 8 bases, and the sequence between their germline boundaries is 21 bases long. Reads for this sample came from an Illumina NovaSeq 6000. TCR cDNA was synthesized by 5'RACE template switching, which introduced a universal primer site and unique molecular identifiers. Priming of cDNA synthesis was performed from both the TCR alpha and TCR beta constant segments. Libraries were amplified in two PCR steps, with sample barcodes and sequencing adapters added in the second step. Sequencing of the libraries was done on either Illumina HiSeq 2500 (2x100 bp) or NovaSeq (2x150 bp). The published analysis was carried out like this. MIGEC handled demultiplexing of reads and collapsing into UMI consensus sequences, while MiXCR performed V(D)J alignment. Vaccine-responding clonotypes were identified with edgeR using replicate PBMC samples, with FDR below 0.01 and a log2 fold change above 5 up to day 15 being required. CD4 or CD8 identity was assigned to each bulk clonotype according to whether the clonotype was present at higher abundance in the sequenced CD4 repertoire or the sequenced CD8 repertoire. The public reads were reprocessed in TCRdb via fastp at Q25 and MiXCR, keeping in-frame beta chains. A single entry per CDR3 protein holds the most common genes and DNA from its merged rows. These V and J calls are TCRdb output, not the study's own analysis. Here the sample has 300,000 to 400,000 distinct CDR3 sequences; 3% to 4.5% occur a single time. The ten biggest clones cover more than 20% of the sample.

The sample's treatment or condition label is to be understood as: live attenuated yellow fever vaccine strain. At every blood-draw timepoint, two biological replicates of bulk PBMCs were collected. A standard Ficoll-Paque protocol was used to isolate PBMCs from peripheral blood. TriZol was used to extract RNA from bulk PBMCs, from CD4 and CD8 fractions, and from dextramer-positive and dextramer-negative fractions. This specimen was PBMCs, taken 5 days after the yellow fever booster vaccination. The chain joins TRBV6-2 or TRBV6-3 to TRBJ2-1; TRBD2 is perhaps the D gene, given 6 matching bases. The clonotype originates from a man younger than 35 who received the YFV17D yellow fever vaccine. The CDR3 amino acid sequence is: CAIQPGEFRDEQFF. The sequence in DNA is TGTGCCATTCAACCGGGGGAATTTCGCGATGAGCAGTTCTTC.